Following are 10 T cell receptor beta chains from one sample sequenced in a study of cytomegalovirus exposure and HLA in healthy donors. The protocol was immunoSEQ multiplex PCR, while the TCRdb copy is restricted to in-frame clones and leaves out a portion. The repertoire has 200,000 or so clones, approximately 88% of them found once; the top ten carry approximately 7%. Sample: PBMCs. All receptors derive from a man younger than 30 in good health and CMV-seropositive.

This chain links TRBV10-3 with TRBJ2-7, with a weak D call TRBD2 (6 bases). This CDR3 has 13 residues. CDR1 is ENHRY and CDR2 is SYGVKD in the germline V gene. V lost 3 bases to trimming and J lost 5 bases, with 11 bases between them. This chain's CDR3 is CAISDSGHNEQYF. The CDR3 DNA reads as TGTGCCATCAGTGATAGCGGCCACAACGAGCAGTACTTC.

This clone was counted between two and nine times. The rearrangement joins TRBV5-1 to TRBJ2-7; TRBD1 matches at 7 bases. From germline, CDR1 is SGHRS and CDR2 YFSETQ. V lost 8 bases to trimming and J lost 0 bases; unmatched junction nucleotides: 5. CDR3 length equals 13 residues. In nucleotides, the CDR3 is TGCGCCAGTATGACAGGGAGCTCCTACGAGCAGTACTTC. Translated, it gives CASMTGSSYEQYF. The entire variable domain, with the rest obtained from reference TRBV5-1 and TRBJ2-7, is as follows: KAGVTQTPRYLIKTRGQQVTLSCSPISGHRSVSWYQQTPGQGLQFLFEYFSETQRNKGNFPGRFSGRQFSNSRSEMNVSTLELGDSALYLCASMTGSSYEQYFGPGTRLTVT.

The chain carries TRBV6-1 and TRBJ2-1; 7 bases map to TRBD2. Germline CDR1 reads MNHNS; CDR2 reads SASEGT. The CDR3 runs to 15 residues. The trim removed 3 bases at V and 4 bases at J, leaving 6 bases unmatched. CDR3 sequence: CASSDLASGYNEQFF. The CDR3 DNA follows: TGTGCCAGCAGTGATTTGGCTAGCGGTTACAATGAGCAGTTCTTC.

J is TRBJ2-7 and V is TRBV14; TRBD2 aligns across 12 bases. V lost 4 bases, J lost 3 bases, and 4 bases stayed unmatched. CDR3 length: 15 amino acids. The germline CDR1 and CDR2 sequences are SGHDN and FVKESK. In nucleotides, the CDR3 is TGTGCCAGCAGCCGATGGACTAGCGGGATCTACGAGCAGTACTTC. Its protein is CASSRWTSGIYEQYF.

This clone was found once. The chain employs TRBV5-1 and TRBJ1-1; 7 nucleotides agree with TRBD1. J was trimmed by 3 bases and V by 0 bases; bases with no gene match: 2. The CDR3 is made up of 14 amino acids. Germline lookup yields CDR1 SGHRS and CDR2 YFSETQ. The CDR3 DNA is TGCGCCAGCAGCTTGGGGACAGGCTACACTGAAGCTTTCTTT. It encodes CASSLGTGYTEAFF.

This sequence joins TRBV2 and TRBJ2-2; D call uncertain. Germline V lookup: CDR1 SNHLY, CDR2 FYNNEI. This CDR3 spans 12 amino acids. Trimming took 4 bases from V and 4 from J, leaving 4 bases between them. This chain's CDR3 is CASSVSTGELFF. The DNA of the CDR3 is TGTGCCAGCAGTGTGAGCACCGGGGAGCTGTTTTTT.

The chain links TRBV27 to TRBJ2-7, with D possibly being TRBD2 (6 bases). Between the trimmed V and J ends, which lost 7 bases and 4 bases, there was a span of 17 bases. The germline CDR1 and CDR2 sequences are MNHEY and SMNVEV (reference sequence). This CDR3 comprises 14 residues. The CDR3 sequence is CASNSREPRYEQYF. CDR3 DNA: TGTGCCAGCAATAGTCGGGAGCCCCGATACGAGCAGTACTTC.

The chain recombines TRBV19 with TRBJ1-4; 7 bases match TRBD1. This CDR3 spans 12 amino acids. Germline V gene lookup returns CDR1 LNHDA and CDR2 SQIVND (reference sequence). The trim removed 8 bases at V and 8 bases at J, leaving 5 bases unmatched. CDR3 sequence reads: CASQGVLEKLFF. CDR3 nucleotides: TGTGCCAGTCAGGGGGTCCTCGAAAAACTGTTTTTT.

The chain has TRBV30 and TRBJ2-5; tentatively, D is TRBD1 (5 bases). The CDR3 extends over 15 amino acids. Germline loops: CDR1 GTSNPN, CDR2 SVGIG (reference sequence). Trimming shortened V by 3 bases and J by 1 base, and 15 bases separated the two germline ends. This chain's CDR3 is CAWSPGGAGQETQYF. For the CDR3, the DNA is TGTGCCTGGAGCCCAGGTGGGGCAGGCCAAGAGACCCAGTACTTC.

The chain links TRBV28 to TRBJ1-5; 8 bases are shared with TRBD1. V gave up 5 bases and J gave up 2 bases; unmatched junction bases: 14. The germline CDR1 and CDR2 sequences are MDHEN and SYDVKM. The CDR3 has 18 amino acids. The CDR3 sequence is CASSPRFPRGPGNQPQHF. DNA of the CDR3: TGTGCCAGCAGTCCCCGGTTCCCCAGGGGGCCAGGCAATCAGCCCCAGCATTTT. The complete variable domain, with remaining parts taken from reference TRBV28 and TRBJ1-5, reads DVKVTQSSRYLVKRTGEKVFLECVQDMDHENMFWYRQDPGLGLRLIYFSYDVKMKEKGDIPEGYSVSREKKERFSLILESASTNQTSMYLCASSPRFPRGPGNQPQHFGDGTRLSIL.